The 25 T cell receptor beta chains listed next were all sequenced from one sample in a study of shared clonotypes between healthy human individuals. TCRdb's copy holds only in-frame clones and misses some; the assay was immunoSEQ multiplex PCR. In the table there are around 2.1 million clones, 90% to 96% of which are singletons. Sequencing used naive CD4+ T cells sorted from blood. Subset indicated: CD45RA+ positively selected. The receptors derive from a man between 18 and 29 years old in good health.

The chain couples TRBV7-2 to TRBJ2-7; D remains ambiguous. The CDR3 consists of 13 residues. Per the germline V gene, CDR1 is SGHTA and CDR2 is FQGNSA. V lost 3 bases and J 9 bases, leaving 15 bases between the germline ends. The CDR3 region has the DNA TGTGCCAGCAGCTTTAACCGAGAAGGCTGGCAGTACTTC. Translation: CASSFNREGWQYF.

This chain uses TRBV5-1 with TRBJ2-7; D possibly corresponds to TRBD2 (6 bases). CDR1 and CDR2 from the germline V gene are SGHRS and YFSETQ. Trimming removed 0 bases from V and 5 bases from J, with 12 bases in between. The CDR3 contains 14 residues. The CDR3 DNA reads TGCGCCAGCAGCTTGGGCGGGACGCTTAACGAGCAGTACTTC. This translates into CASSLGGTLNEQYF.

The V gene is TRBV2, the J gene TRBJ1-1, with D tentatively TRBD1 (5 bases). Germline V gene lookup returns CDR1 SNHLY and CDR2 FYNNEI. V lost 11 bases and J 5 bases, leaving 18 bases between the germline ends. The CDR3 is 13 amino acids. The CDR3 DNA reads as TGTGCCCGCGACCAGGGCGGTGGTACTGAAGCTTTCTTT. Translated: CARDQGGGTEAFF.

For this clone: The junction shows a germline mismatch at one end, possibly a read error. This sequence joins TRBV5-6 and TRBJ2-7; D possibly corresponds to TRBD1 (6 bases). Germline assignment: CDR1 SGHDT and CDR2 YYEEEE. The CDR3 sequence is 15 residues long. CDR3 in amino acids: CASSPQTGLNYGQYF. As DNA, the CDR3 is TGTGCCAGCAGCCCCCAGACAGGATTAAACTACGGGCAGTACTTC.

This chain joins TRBV6-5 and TRBJ1-1; TRBD1 matches 7 bases. The CDR3 runs to 14 residues. Germline-derived CDR1 and CDR2 are MNHEY and SVGAGI. Trimming removed 5 bases from V and 3 bases from J; junction bases left unmatched: 6. CDR3 region: CASSGGQGDTEAFF. CDR3 sequence (DNA): TGTGCCAGCAGTGGGGGGCAGGGGGACACTGAAGCTTTCTTT.

This chain uses TRBV29-1 with TRBJ2-1, with D possibly TRBD2 on 7 matching bases. This CDR3 is 12 amino acids long. Germline lookup yields CDR1 SQVTM and CDR2 ANQGSEA. V shed 7 bases and J shed 9 bases, with 16 bases lying between them. This CDR3 is CSAGGGAGEQFF. CDR3 bases: TGCAGCGCCGGAGGGGGGGCGGGTGAGCAGTTCTTC.

The rearrangement uses TRBV25-1 and TRBJ2-7; D is tentatively TRBD1 or TRBD2 (5 bases each). Germline V gene data show CDR1 as MGHDK and CDR2 as SYGVNS. The CDR3 length is 15 residues. Trimming removed 3 bases at V and 3 bases at J, with 15 bases between. CDR3 bases: TGTGCCAGCAGTGACCCGGGACGGCCACGCTACGAGCAGTACTTC. Translation: CASSDPGRPRYEQYF.

This chain connects TRBV6-1 to TRBJ1-1; D gene unclear. Per germline, CDR1 MNHNS and CDR2 SASEGT. Trimming left V 10 bases short and J 0 bases short, with 15 bases between. There are 14 residues in the CDR3. In DNA form, the CDR3 reads TGTGCCACCGACCTAGGAGGAATGAACACTGAAGCTTTCTTT. Residues: CATDLGGMNTEAFF.

V and J are TRBV7-9 and TRBJ2-5, with a tentative D call TRBD2 (6 bases). V lost 5 bases to trimming and J lost 5 bases, with 18 bases between them. Germline assignment: CDR1 SEHNR and CDR2 FQNEAQ (reference sequence). The CDR3 has 15 residues. Here the CDR3 DNA reads TGTGCCAGCAGCCGCGGGGACGGCCCTCAGGAGACCCAGTACTTC. Residues: CASSRGDGPQETQYF.

The chain employs TRBV6-1 and TRBJ2-7, with 9 bases aligning to TRBD1. Germline V gene data show CDR1 as MNHNS and CDR2 as SASEGT. The CDR3 spans 15 residues. V was clipped by 6 bases and J by 2 bases; unmatched bases: 8. This chain's CDR3 is CASSATGGLTYEQYF. CDR3 in DNA: TGTGCCAGCAGCGCAACAGGGGGCCTCACCTACGAGCAGTACTTC.

CDR3: CASSLTPGTSGGNEQFF. CDR3 coding DNA: TGTGCCAGCAGCTTAACGCCTGGGACTAGCGGGGGAAATGAGCAGTTCTTC. The V gene is TRBV7-3, the J gene TRBJ2-1; 14 nucleotides agree with TRBD2. V shed 0 bases, J shed 7 bases, and the junction held 5 bases outside the gene matches. CDR3 length: 17 amino acids. Germline V lookup: CDR1 SGHTA, CDR2 FQGTGA.

The chain has TRBV19 and TRBJ1-3; TRBD1 is a possible D gene (5 bases). Germline CDR1 reads LNHDA; CDR2 reads SQIVND (reference sequence). The ends were cut back, 7 bases at V and 1 base at J, with 11 bases in the middle. The CDR3 extends over 14 amino acids. CDR3 protein: CASTDAGSGNTIYF. CDR3 nucleotides: TGTGCCAGTACCGACGCAGGGTCTGGAAACACCATATATTTT.

V and J are TRBV4-1 and TRBJ2-7, with 7 bases fitting TRBD1. Germline values: CDR1 MGHRA, CDR2 YSYEKL. The CDR3 runs to 17 residues. The V gene end was trimmed by 0 bases and the J gene end by 0 bases; junction bases not matched to a gene: 8. CDR3 in DNA: TGCGCCAGCAGCCAAGAACTCGGGACAGAGACCTCCTACGAGCAGTACTTC. Protein sequence: CASSQELGTETSYEQYF.

The chain recombines TRBV10-2 with TRBJ2-3; D might be TRBD1 (5 bases). Deletions cut 5 bases from V and 4 bases from J, with 7 bases between. Germline values: CDR1 WSHSY, CDR2 SAAADI. This CDR3 region has 12 residues. CDR3 DNA: TGCGCCAGCAGTCCGACAGCAGATACGCAGTATTTT. Protein: CASSPTADTQYF.

Comments on this clone: The sample holds other DNA sequences that translate to the same CDR3. The chain employs TRBV5-5 and TRBJ1-2; 7 bases are a match to TRBD1. Germline CDR1 and CDR2: SGHKS and YYEKEE (reference sequence). J was trimmed by 2 bases and V by 1 base; bases with no gene match: 2. The CDR3 is made up of 14 amino acids. CDR3 loop: CASSLTGANYGYTF. The CDR3 nucleotides read TGTGCCAGCAGCTTGACAGGGGCGAACTATGGCTACACCTTC.

CDR3 coding DNA: TGTGCCGCCGGGCCCGGGACAGGGAAGGGGACTGAAAAACTGTTTTTT. Translated: CAAGPGTGKGTEKLFF. The V and J genes are TRBV10-3 and TRBJ1-4; TRBD1 matches at 9 bases. V trimming: 11 bases; J trimming: 7 bases; junction bases outside the gene matches: 17. Germline CDR1 ENHRY, CDR2 SYGVKD. This CDR3 comprises 16 residues.

The gene calls are TRBV11-2 and TRBJ2-7; D perhaps matches TRBD2 (6 bases). V shed 1 base and J shed 5 bases, with 15 bases lying between them. CDR3 size: 15 residues. CDR1 is SGHAT, CDR2 FQNNGV, per germline. CDR3 in amino acids: CASSLGRGIFHEQYF. As DNA, the CDR3 is TGTGCCAGCAGCTTAGGTCGCGGGATATTCCACGAGCAGTACTTC.

The V gene is TRBV5-1, the J gene TRBJ2-7; D is perhaps TRBD1 (6 bases). Trimming took 3 bases from V and 3 from J, leaving 13 bases between them. This CDR3 spans 14 amino acids. The germline V gene encodes CDR1 SGHRS and CDR2 YFSETQ. The CDR3 coding sequence is TGCGCCAGCAGCTCAGGGGACATCAACTACGAGCAGTACTTC. This gives the protein CASSSGDINYEQYF.

V usage is TRBV7-2 and J usage is TRBJ1-2, with 9 nucleotides matching TRBD1. Germline V lookup: CDR1 SGHTA, CDR2 FQGNSA. This CDR3 is 13 amino acids long. With V trimmed by 5 bases and J by 5 bases, 3 bases remained unmatched. The CDR3 sequence is CASSIGQGYGYTF. Here the CDR3 DNA reads TGTGCCAGCAGCATTGGACAGGGGTATGGCTACACCTTC.

For this clone: Other DNA sequences of this sample code for an identical CDR3. V usage is TRBV6-1 and J usage is TRBJ2-7; a possible D gene is TRBD1 (5 bases). This CDR3 is built from 12 residues. From germline, CDR1 is MNHNS and CDR2 SASEGT. V was trimmed by 6 bases and J by 2 bases, leaving 8 bases between them. The CDR3 spells CASSRDTYEQYF. The CDR3 DNA is TGTGCCAGCAGCAGGGATACCTACGAGCAGTACTTC.

The chain links TRBV5-4 to TRBJ1-1; the D gene is possibly TRBD1 (6 bases). The CDR3 loop spans 13 amino acids. Trimming removed 4 bases from V and 8 bases from J, with 15 bases in between. CDR1 and CDR2 from the germline V gene are SGHNT and YYREEE (reference sequence). CDR3 DNA sequence: TGTGCCAGCAGCCTCATCGGGGGGCCCGAAGCTTTCTTT. As protein: CASSLIGGPEAFF.

The chain has TRBV19 and TRBJ1-5; no reliable D call. Trimming took 8 bases from V and 1 from J, leaving 9 bases between them. CDR3 length: 13 amino acids. Germline V gives CDR1 LNHDA, CDR2 SQIVND (reference sequence). CDR3 nucleotides: TGTGCCAGTCGGGGTTGGAGCAATCAGCCCCAGCATTTT. The encoded protein is CASRGWSNQPQHF. The full variable domain, with the rest looked up from reference TRBV19 and TRBJ1-5, is DGGITQSPKYLFRKEGQNVTLSCEQNLNHDAMYWYRQDPGQGLRLIYYSQIVNDFQKGDIAEGYSVSREKKESFPLTVTSAQKNPTAFYLCASRGWSNQPQHFGDGTRLSIL.

The genes are TRBV27 and TRBJ2-7, with D unclear. Germline-derived CDR1 and CDR2 are MNHEY and SMNVEV (reference sequence). V lost 3 bases to trimming and J lost 3 bases, with 18 bases between them. This CDR3 contains 16 residues. CDR3 in DNA: TGTGCCAGCAGTTTGAAACCCCACCTCTATAACTACGAGCAGTACTTC. Translated, it gives CASSLKPHLYNYEQYF.

V gene TRBV6-5 combines with J gene TRBJ1-2; TRBD1 agrees at 8 bases. Germline CDR1 MNHEY, CDR2 SVGAGI. CDR3 length: 16 residues. The V gene end was trimmed by 2 bases and the J gene end by 6 bases; junction bases not matched to a gene: 11. The chain's CDR3 is CASSYRPMGQEHGYTF. The CDR3 coding sequence is TGTGCCAGCAGTTACCGACCCATGGGACAGGAGCATGGCTACACCTTC.

As concerns this clone: Additional DNA sequences in this sample encode the identical CDR3. This chain joins TRBV6-1 and TRBJ1-5; D remains ambiguous. The CDR3 sequence is 12 residues long. The germline V and J ends were trimmed by 3 bases and 5 bases, with 5 bases remaining between them. CDR1 and CDR2 (germline): MNHNS, SASEGT. The CDR3 region is CASSDRYQPQHF. The CDR3, as DNA: TGTGCCAGCAGTGACAGATATCAGCCCCAGCATTTT.